This TCR beta chain was obtained from a study of T cell responses to AZD1222 COVID-19 vaccine. Study results and caveats: Clonal diversity may have been underestimated in mostly white British donors. A reported finding is that nearly half of spike-specific TCRs target unmutated variant regions. Repertoires in all cases were sampled only once the peak T cell response had passed. The study identified only a handful of AZD1222 recipients as seropositive at baseline.

This CDR3 spans 16 amino acids. V lost 4 bases and J 5 bases, leaving 20 bases between the germline ends. CDR1 SGHTA and CDR2 FQGNSA come from the germline V gene. Regarding this clone: Its matching antigen is unknown.

Libraries were prepared by immunoSEQ multiplex PCR; TCRdb keeps only in-frame clonotypes and omits some of them. Among 150,000 to 200,000 clones listed, 85% to 90% were seen once. The clonotype was recovered from an adult who received the AZD1222 COVID-19 vaccine. Sequences were derived from peripheral blood, sampled 28 days after the second AZD1222 dose. The chain combines TRBV7-2 with TRBJ1-2, with unresolved D. The CDR3 reads CASSSPPGPNTYGYTF. The CDR3 DNA is TGTGCCAGCAGCTCCCCTCCGGGCCCTAATACTTATGGCTACACCTTC.